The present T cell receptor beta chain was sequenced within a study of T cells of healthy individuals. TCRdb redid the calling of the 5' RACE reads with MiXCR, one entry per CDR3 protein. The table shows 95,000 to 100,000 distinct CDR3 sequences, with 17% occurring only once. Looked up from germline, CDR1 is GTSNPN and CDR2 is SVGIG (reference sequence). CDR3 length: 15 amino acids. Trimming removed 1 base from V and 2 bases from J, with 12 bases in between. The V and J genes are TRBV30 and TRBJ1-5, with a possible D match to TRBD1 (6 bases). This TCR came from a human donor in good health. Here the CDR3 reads CAWSGQGYGNQPQHF. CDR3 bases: TGTGCCTGGAGTGGCCAGGGGTATGGCAATCAGCCCCAGCATTTT.